This entry lists 22 T cell receptor beta chains sequenced from one sample in a study of T cell responses to AZD1222 COVID-19 vaccine. Assay used: immunoSEQ multiplex PCR; TCRdb lists only in-frame clones, some missing. This sample has around 160,000 clones, with roughly 90% found just once. The material sequenced was peripheral blood, taken on day 0 of AZD1222 vaccination. The receptors shown here come from an adult in good health.

The gene calls are TRBV12-5 and TRBJ1-5; no reliable D call. Germline V gene sequence: CDR1 LGHNT, CDR2 FRNRAP. The germline V and J ends were trimmed by 2 bases and 5 bases, with 19 bases remaining between them. This CDR3 contains 17 residues. As DNA, the CDR3 is TGTGCTAGTGGTTTGACGGACCGAAACAAAGGATATCAGCCCCAGCATTTT. Protein product: CASGLTDRNKGYQPQHF.

The rearrangement uses TRBV18 and TRBJ1-2, with D tentatively TRBD1 (5 bases). With 3 bases removed from V and 1 base from J, the gap between germline ends came to 12 bases. The CDR3 runs to 15 residues. Germline V gives CDR1 KGHSH, CDR2 LQKENI. The CDR3 DNA reads TGTGCCAGCTCACCCCTGGGGGACCTTAACTATGGCTACACCTTC. This encodes CASSPLGDLNYGYTF.

The chain recombines TRBV27 with TRBJ1-5; D may be TRBD1 (5 bases). Germline V lookup: CDR1 MNHEY, CDR2 SMNVEV (reference sequence). The length of the CDR3 is 18 residues. Trimming pared 4 bases from V and 4 bases from J, leaving 23 bases between. CDR3 region: CASSYLGVGGGRNQPQHF. The DNA for the CDR3 is TGTGCCAGCAGTTACCTAGGAGTTGGCGGGGGACGGAATCAGCCCCAGCATTTT.

V and J are TRBV25-1 and TRBJ1-1; D call uncertain. Trimming cost V 5 bases and J 1 base, with 8 bases left between them. Germline lookup yields CDR1 MGHDK and CDR2 SYGVNS. The CDR3 runs 13 residues. The CDR3, as DNA: TGTGCCAGCAGTCCTAATCAGAACACTGAAGCTTTCTTT. It codes for CASSPNQNTEAFF.

The gene calls are TRBV11-2 and TRBJ1-2; D remains unclear. The length of the CDR3 is 12 residues. Germline CDR1 SGHAT, CDR2 FQNNGV. The V gene lost 2 bases and the J gene lost 2 bases, with 3 bases spanning the gap. CDR3 amino acids: CASSLQNYGYTF. The CDR3 DNA reads TGTGCCAGCAGCTTACAGAACTATGGCTACACCTTC.

The V and J genes are TRBV19 and TRBJ1-5; 7 bases align to TRBD1. The CDR3 consists of 18 residues. V lost 7 bases to trimming and J lost 8 bases; unmatched junction nucleotides: 23. From germline, CDR1 is LNHDA and CDR2 SQIVND (reference sequence). This chain's CDR3 is CASMLSYFGTVVREPQHF. In DNA form, the CDR3 reads TGTGCCAGTATGCTCTCATACTTCGGGACAGTTGTTAGGGAGCCCCAGCATTTT.

The rearrangement uses TRBV12-3 or TRBV12-4 and TRBJ1-2; no firm D call. The CDR3 loop spans 13 amino acids. V dropped 7 bases and J dropped 2 bases, with 11 bases sitting between them. The CDR3 here is CASTMTANYGYTF. In DNA form, the CDR3 reads TGTGCCAGCACTATGACGGCGAACTATGGCTACACCTTC.

The chain couples TRBV6-2 or TRBV6-3 to TRBJ1-5, with 9 positions matching TRBD1. This CDR3 spans 14 amino acids. Germline V lookup: CDR1 MNHEY, CDR2 SVGEGT. V trimming: 6 bases; J trimming: 4 bases; junction bases outside the gene matches: 4. The CDR3 reads CASSRTGDNQPQHF. CDR3 sequence (DNA): TGTGCCAGCAGCCGGACAGGGGATAATCAGCCCCAGCATTTT.

In DNA form, the CDR3 reads TGTGCCAGCAGTCCGGGACAGGGCATTGTAGGGCAGTACTTC. The encoded protein is CASSPGQGIVGQYF. V usage is TRBV7-9 and J usage is TRBJ2-7; 9 bases line up with TRBD1. This CDR3 is built from 14 residues. Germline V gene data show CDR1 as SEHNR and CDR2 as FQNEAQ (reference sequence). V was pared by 6 bases and J by 9 bases, with 12 bases of the junction left unmatched.

The sample holds a few counts of this clone. J is TRBJ1-2 and V is TRBV5-1; no clear D gene. The CDR3 is made up of 15 amino acids. V shed 0 bases and J shed 5 bases, with 14 bases lying between them. Germline loops: CDR1 SGHRS, CDR2 YFSETQ. This CDR3 reads CASSLGQADFYGYTF. The CDR3 DNA reads as TGCGCCAGCAGCTTGGGGCAGGCCGATTTTTATGGCTACACCTTC.

The chain uses TRBV9 and TRBJ2-5, with D possibly TRBD1 on 6 matching bases. V lost 3 bases and J 5 bases, leaving 14 bases between the germline ends. The CDR3 contains 14 residues. The germline V gene encodes CDR1 SGDLS and CDR2 YYNGEE. The chain's CDR3 is CASSGALTGETQYF. CDR3 coding DNA: TGTGCCAGCAGCGGCGCACTTACAGGGGAGACCCAGTACTTC.

V is TRBV2 and J is TRBJ1-1, with TRBD1 as a possible D gene (5 bases). The CDR3 is made up of 15 amino acids. Germline V gives CDR1 SNHLY, CDR2 FYNNEI. V shed 4 bases and J shed 7 bases, with 19 bases lying between them. CDR3 in amino acids: CASSGGTGGSIEAFF. For the CDR3, the DNA is TGTGCCAGCAGTGGGGGAACCGGGGGTTCCATTGAAGCTTTCTTT.

Note on this clone: Sequence at one end of the junction differs from germline and may be a read error. This rearrangement joins TRBV5-1 to TRBJ2-3; D gene unclear. The CDR3 runs to 15 residues. Germline CDR1 is SGHRS and CDR2 is YFSETQ. The CDR3 reads CASSSTHLDGDTQYF. CDR3 DNA sequence: TGCGCCAGTAGCTCGACCCACTTAGATGGGGATACGCAGTATTTT.

This chain links TRBV5-1 with TRBJ1-1, with D perhaps matching TRBD1 (5 bases). CDR3 size: 15 residues. The germline V gene has CDR1 SGHRS and CDR2 YFSETQ. Between the trimmed V and J ends, which lost 4 bases and 1 base, there was a span of 14 bases. CDR3 DNA: TGCGCCAGCAGCAGCAGGGAGTCTAGGAACACTGAAGCTTTCTTT. The encoded protein is CASSSRESRNTEAFF.

V gene TRBV7-9 combines with J gene TRBJ2-1, with D perhaps matching TRBD2 (5 bases). CDR3 length equals 16 residues. V gave up 5 bases and J gave up 0 bases, with 14 bases separating them. In germline, CDR1 is SEHNR, CDR2 FQNEAQ (reference sequence). As DNA, the CDR3 is TGTGCCAGCAGCCAAGAAGCGGTCAGCTCCTACAATGAGCAGTTCTTC. This gives the protein CASSQEAVSSYNEQFF. Combining the CDR3 with reference TRBV7-9 and TRBJ2-1 gives the whole variable domain DTGVSQNPRHKITKRGQNVTFRCDPISEHNRLYWYRQTLGQGPEFLTYFQNEAQLEKSRLLSDRFSAERPKGSFSTLEIQRTEQGDSAMYLCASSQEAVSSYNEQFFGPGTRLTVL.

This chain links TRBV19 with TRBJ1-1; D might be TRBD1 (6 bases). The V end was cut by 2 bases, the J end by 8 bases, with 12 bases between. From germline, CDR1 is LNHDA and CDR2 SQIVND (reference sequence). The CDR3 contains 13 residues. This chain's CDR3 is CASSIIQGREAFF. The CDR3 nucleotides read TGTGCCAGTAGTATAATACAGGGTCGAGAAGCTTTCTTT.

This sequence joins TRBV5-8 and TRBJ1-4, with 8 bases fitting TRBD1. Per germline, CDR1 SGHTS and CDR2 YDEGEE. The CDR3 runs to 15 residues. V was pared by 2 bases and J by 8 bases, with 8 bases of the junction left unmatched. CDR3 sequence reads: CASSLLQGVQEKLFF. The CDR3, as DNA: TGTGCCAGCAGCTTACTACAGGGGGTACAAGAAAAACTGTTTTTT.

The gene calls are TRBV14 and TRBJ2-1; 14 bases match TRBD2. This CDR3 comprises 17 residues. V lost 3 bases to trimming and J lost 5 bases; unmatched junction nucleotides: 6. Germline V gives CDR1 SGHDN, CDR2 FVKESK. The DNA of the CDR3 is TGTGCCAGCAGCCACCGGACTAGCGGGGGGCCTAACAATGAGCAGTTCTTC. Protein sequence: CASSHRTSGGPNNEQFF. Full variable domain (outside the CDR3, taken from reference TRBV14 and TRBJ2-1): EAGVTQFPSHSVIEKGQTVTLRCDPISGHDNLYWYRRVMGKEIKFLLHFVKESKQDESGMPNNRFLAERTGGTYSTLKVQPAELEDSGVYFCASSHRTSGGPNNEQFFGPGTRLTVL.

V and J are TRBV6-6 and TRBJ1-5; TRBD1 agrees at 7 bases. The CDR3 runs to 14 residues. V lost 2 bases, J lost 7 bases, and 5 bases stayed unmatched. CDR1 is MNHNY, CDR2 SVGAGI, per germline (reference sequence). This chain's CDR3 is CASSYVDRAQPQHF. The CDR3 DNA sequence: TGTGCCAGCAGTTACGTCGACAGGGCCCAGCCCCAGCATTTT.

The chain combines TRBV25-1 with TRBJ2-3; TRBD1 or TRBD2 may be the D gene (6 bases each). This CDR3 has 17 amino acids. Germline V gives CDR1 MGHDK, CDR2 SYGVNS. V lost 6 bases and J 4 bases, leaving 23 bases between the germline ends. Written as DNA, the CDR3 is TGTGCCAGCAGGCCCCCCGTGGGGGGCGCCTGGGCAGATACGCAGTATTTT. Translation: CASRPPVGGAWADTQYF.

V usage is TRBV7-3 and J usage is TRBJ2-1; 11 bases are a match to TRBD2. This CDR3 is built from 16 residues. V lost 4 bases, J lost 4 bases, and 6 bases stayed unmatched. The V gene's germline CDR1 is SGHTA and CDR2 FQGTGA. CDR3 bases: TGTGCCAGCAGCTCAGCGGGGACTAGCGGATACAATGAGCAGTTCTTC. Protein: CASSSAGTSGYNEQFF.

J is TRBJ1-1 and V is TRBV12-3 or TRBV12-4; D call uncertain. There are 12 residues in the CDR3. Trimming pared 3 bases from V and 2 bases from J, leaving 4 bases between. The CDR3 bases are TGTGCCAGCAGTTTCGAAAACACTGAAGCTTTCTTT. This translates into CASSFENTEAFF.